Listed here are 10 T cell receptor beta chains from one sample, sequenced in a study of T-cell memory formation after mild COVID-19. From the 5' RACE reads, TCRdb called clonotypes with MiXCR, one entry per CDR3 protein. The sample has fewer than 700,000 distinct CDR3 sequences, around 17% seen once; the top ten hold around 12%. The sample was PBMCs or a T cell subset sorted from them (not recorded which). All receptors come from an adult woman who had mild COVID-19 (a few samples of this study predate the infection). Cell type and time point are not known.

This clonotype was observed a handful of times. The rearrangement uses TRBV12-3 or TRBV12-4 and TRBJ2-1; D may be TRBD1 (6 bases). The CDR3 extends over 14 amino acids. Deletions cut 5 bases from V and 7 bases from J, with 15 bases between. The CDR3 protein is CASSRGARGNEQFF. The DNA for the CDR3 is TGTGCCAGCAGTCGTGGCGCGAGGGGGAATGAGCAGTTCTTC.

This clonotype has at least ten counts. CDR3 coding DNA: TGTGCCAGCAGCCTTCAGAGGGGCACAGATACGCAGTATTTT. Translated, it gives CASSLQRGTDTQYF. The genes are TRBV14 and TRBJ2-3; possible D gene TRBD2, 5 bases. The germline V gene encodes CDR1 SGHDN and CDR2 FVKESK. Trimming pared 4 bases from V and 1 base from J, leaving 9 bases between. CDR3 length equals 14 residues.

This clonotype showed up just a few times. The chain recombines TRBV27 with TRBJ1-2, with D unresolved. Germline assignment: CDR1 MNHEY and CDR2 SMNVEV (reference sequence). V gave up 5 bases and J gave up 2 bases, with 12 bases separating them. The CDR3 length is 14 residues. In DNA form, the CDR3 reads TGTGCCAGCAGTCCCCGGGAAGGGAACTATGGCTACACCTTC. Translated, it gives CASSPREGNYGYTF.

V is TRBV5-1 and J is TRBJ1-4; 7 nucleotides agree with TRBD1. The CDR3 is 14 residues long. The junction had 4 bases not matched to a gene; V was cut back by 0 bases and J by 8 bases. Germline-derived CDR1 and CDR2 are SGHRS and YFSETQ. CDR3 protein: CASSLGTGREKLFF. CDR3 DNA sequence: TGCGCCAGCAGCTTGGGGACAGGAAGGGAAAAACTGTTTTTT.

This chain links TRBV7-2 with TRBJ2-3; weak D call: TRBD2 (6 bases). Germline V gives CDR1 SGHTA, CDR2 FQGNSA. Trimming took 7 bases from V and 6 from J, leaving 14 bases between them. This CDR3 is built from 13 residues. Written as DNA, the CDR3 is TGTGCCAGCAACGGGGACTTTTTGGATACGCAGTATTTT. It specifies CASNGDFLDTQYF.

V gene TRBV3-1 combines with J gene TRBJ2-5, with 10 positions matching TRBD2. The J segment lost 3 bases and the V segment lost 4 bases, leaving 8 bases of the junction unmatched. The CDR3 extends over 16 amino acids. The germline CDR1 and CDR2 sequences are LGHDT and YNNKEL (reference sequence). The CDR3 region is CASSLRRLAGKETQYF. Written as DNA, the CDR3 is TGTGCCAGCAGCCTCAGGCGACTAGCGGGTAAAGAGACCCAGTACTTC.

The V call is TRBV19, the J call TRBJ1-2; 11 nucleotides match TRBD1. This CDR3 has 15 residues. CDR1 and CDR2 (germline): LNHDA, SQIVND (reference sequence). V gave up 6 bases and J gave up 4 bases; unmatched junction bases: 7. CDR3 amino acids: CASSDPGTGGYGYTF. The CDR3, as DNA: TGTGCCAGTAGCGATCCCGGGACAGGGGGCTATGGCTACACCTTC.

In this sample, this clonotype turned up a few times. V usage is TRBV6-2 or TRBV6-3 and J usage is TRBJ2-3; TRBD2 aligns across 7 bases. V lost 7 bases and J lost 6; bases outside the gene matches: 13. The germline V gene has CDR1 MNHEY and CDR2 SVGEGT. This CDR3 has 15 residues. The CDR3 DNA follows: TGTGCCAGCAAACCGACCTCCCCAGCGGGGGATACGCAGTATTTT. Residues: CASKPTSPAGDTQYF.

The CDR3 nucleotides are TGTGCCAGCAGCCCTCGAGTAGCGGGAGTTGGATACAATGAGCAGTTCTTC. Translating it yields CASSPRVAGVGYNEQFF. V and J are TRBV7-3 and TRBJ2-1; TRBD2 aligns across 9 bases. Germline loops: CDR1 SGHTA, CDR2 FQGTGA. V was clipped by 5 bases and J by 4 bases; unmatched bases: 12. This CDR3 has 17 residues.

The chain couples TRBV12-3 or TRBV12-4 to TRBJ2-2, with no clear D. V lost 3 bases to trimming and J lost 6 bases, with 8 bases between them. The CDR3 loop spans 13 amino acids. The CDR3 spells CASSFSVAGELFF. CDR3 DNA sequence: TGTGCCAGCAGTTTTTCAGTGGCCGGGGAGCTGTTTTTT.